This T cell receptor beta chain was recorded in a study of blood T cell repertoires in COVID-19. TCRdb keeps only in-frame clones here, not all; method: immunoSEQ multiplex PCR. The sample includes about 200,000 clones, 80% to 90% of them seen just once. CDR3 length: 15 residues. Germline CDR1 and CDR2: SGDLS and YYNGEE. Trimming stripped 0 bases from V and 2 bases from J, with 11 bases between. The sample consisted of peripheral blood. V usage is TRBV9 and J usage is TRBJ1-2, with D maybe TRBD1 (6 bases). The source of this sequence is a woman aged 40 to 49 with active or convalescent COVID-19. For the CDR3, the DNA is TGTGCCAGCAGCGTAGAACTGGGGGCGAACTATGGCTACACCTTC. Amino acid sequence: CASSVELGANYGYTF.